This TCR beta chain was captured in a study of T cell changes during pregnancy in multiple sclerosis. V gave up 3 bases and J gave up 9 bases, with 12 bases separating them. Germline loops: CDR1 LNHDA, CDR2 SQIVND (reference sequence). The CDR3 loop spans 13 amino acids. Libraries were prepared by immunoSEQ multiplex PCR; TCRdb keeps only in-frame clonotypes and omits some of them. The data contain about 21,000 clones, about 87% of them singletons. The receptor was derived from a female donor in good health, enrolled as a control in a pregnancy study. The chain carries TRBV19 and TRBJ2-1; a possible D gene is TRBD2 (7 bases). Source: CD8+ T cells from peripheral blood mononuclear cells, taken in the third trimester of pregnancy. CDR3 nucleotides: TGTGCCAGTAGTATGGGGGGGGCGTTTGAGCAGTTCTTC. Amino acids: CASSMGGAFEQFF.